The T cell receptor beta chain described here comes from a study of blood T cell repertoires in COVID-19. V trimming: 5 bases; J trimming: 0 bases; junction bases outside the gene matches: 6. The CDR3 is 16 residues long. Per germline, CDR1 LNHDA and CDR2 SQIVND (reference sequence). Source study methods: Estimation of nucleated cell counts relied on the amplification of reference gene primers. Repertoires were generated with immunoSEQ multiplex PCR, while TCRdb's copy carries only in-frame clones and drops some. V and J calls and clone size are copied from that table; D and trimming were computed from the DNA. The sample lists under 400,000 clones, more than 75% seen once, with about 1.9% in the top ten.

The clonotype comes from a man aged 35 to 55 in a cohort exposed to, infected with or recovered from COVID-19 (not recorded which). This chain uses TRBV19 with TRBJ2-2, with 7 bases lining up with TRBD2. The sequencing sample was made of PBMCs or T cells enriched from blood (not recorded which). DNA of the CDR3: TGTGCCAGTAGTCCTGGACTAGGGGCGAACACCGGGGAGCTGTTTTTT. This codes for CASSPGLGANTGELFF.